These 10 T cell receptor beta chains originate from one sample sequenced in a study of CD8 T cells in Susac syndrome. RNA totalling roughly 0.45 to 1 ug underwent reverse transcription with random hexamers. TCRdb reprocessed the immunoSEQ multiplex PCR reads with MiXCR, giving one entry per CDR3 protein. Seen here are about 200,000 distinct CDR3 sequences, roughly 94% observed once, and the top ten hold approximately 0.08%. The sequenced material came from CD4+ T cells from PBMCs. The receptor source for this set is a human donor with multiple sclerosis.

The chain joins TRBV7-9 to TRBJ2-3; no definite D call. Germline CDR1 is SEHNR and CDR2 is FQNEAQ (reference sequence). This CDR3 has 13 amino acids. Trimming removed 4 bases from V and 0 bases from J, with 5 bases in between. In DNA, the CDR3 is TGTGCCAGCAGCTATGCAAGCACAGATACGCAGTATTTT. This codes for CASSYASTDTQYF.

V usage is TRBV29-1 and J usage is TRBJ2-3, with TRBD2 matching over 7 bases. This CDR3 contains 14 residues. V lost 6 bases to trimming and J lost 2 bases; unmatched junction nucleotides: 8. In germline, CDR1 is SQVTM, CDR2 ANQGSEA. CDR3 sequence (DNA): TGCAGCGTCGCAAAGGGGACTATCACAGATACGCAGTATTTT. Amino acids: CSVAKGTITDTQYF.

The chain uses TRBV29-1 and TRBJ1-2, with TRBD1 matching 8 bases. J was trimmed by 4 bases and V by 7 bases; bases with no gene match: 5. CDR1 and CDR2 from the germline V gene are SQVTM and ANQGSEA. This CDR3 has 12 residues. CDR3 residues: CSARQGSYGYTF. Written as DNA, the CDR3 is TGCAGCGCTCGACAGGGGTCCTATGGCTACACCTTC.

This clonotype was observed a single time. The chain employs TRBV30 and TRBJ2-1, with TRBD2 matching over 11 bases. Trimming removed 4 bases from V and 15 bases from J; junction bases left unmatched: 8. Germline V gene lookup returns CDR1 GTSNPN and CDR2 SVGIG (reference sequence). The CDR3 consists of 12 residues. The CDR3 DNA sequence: TGTGCCTGGAAGGGGACTAGCGGCTGGGCGTTCTTC. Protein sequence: CAWKGTSGWAFF.

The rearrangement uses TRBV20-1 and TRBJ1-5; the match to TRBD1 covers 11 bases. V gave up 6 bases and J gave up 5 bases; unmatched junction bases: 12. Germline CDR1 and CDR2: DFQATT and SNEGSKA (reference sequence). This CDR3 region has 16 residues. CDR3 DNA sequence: TGCAGTGCCACCTCCTCCGGGACAGGGGGGGATCAGCCCCAGCATTTT. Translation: CSATSSGTGGDQPQHF.

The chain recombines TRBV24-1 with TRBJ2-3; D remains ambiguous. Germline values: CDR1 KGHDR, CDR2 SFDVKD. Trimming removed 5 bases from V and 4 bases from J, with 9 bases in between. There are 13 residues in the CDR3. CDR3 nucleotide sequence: TGTGCCACCAGTGCCGCGAGCCCAGATACGCAGTATTTT. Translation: CATSAASPDTQYF.

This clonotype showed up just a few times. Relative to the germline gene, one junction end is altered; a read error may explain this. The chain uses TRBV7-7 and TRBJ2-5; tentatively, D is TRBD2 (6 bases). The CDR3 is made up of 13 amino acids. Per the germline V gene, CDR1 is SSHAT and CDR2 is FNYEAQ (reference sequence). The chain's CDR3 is CASSLGRGETQYF. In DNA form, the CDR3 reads TGTGCTAGCAGCTTAGGACGGGGGGAGACCCAGTACTTC. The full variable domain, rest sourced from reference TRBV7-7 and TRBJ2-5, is GAGVSQSPRYKVTKRGQDVTLRCDPISSHATLYWYQQALGQGPEFLTYFNYEAQPDKSGLPSDRFSAERPEGSISTLTIQRTEQRDSAMYRCASSLGRGETQYFGPGTRLLVL.

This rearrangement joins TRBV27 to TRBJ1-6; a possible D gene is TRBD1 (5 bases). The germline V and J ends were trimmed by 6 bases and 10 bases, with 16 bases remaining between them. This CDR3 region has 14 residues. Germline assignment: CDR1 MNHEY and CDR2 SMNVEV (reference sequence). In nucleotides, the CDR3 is TGTGCCAGCAGGTTGGTCAGGGAGGGCTCACCCCTCCACTTT. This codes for CASRLVREGSPLHF.

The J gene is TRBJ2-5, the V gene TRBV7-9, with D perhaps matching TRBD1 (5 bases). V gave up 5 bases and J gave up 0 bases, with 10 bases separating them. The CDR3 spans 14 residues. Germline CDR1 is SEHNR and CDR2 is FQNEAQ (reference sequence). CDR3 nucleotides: TGTGCCAGCAGCCTCAGGGCCTACCAAGAGACCCAGTACTTC. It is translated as CASSLRAYQETQYF.

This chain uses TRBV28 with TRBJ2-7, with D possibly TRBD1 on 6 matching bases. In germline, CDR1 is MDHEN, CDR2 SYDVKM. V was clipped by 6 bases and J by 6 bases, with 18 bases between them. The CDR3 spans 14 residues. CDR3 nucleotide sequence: TGTGCCAGCAGCAAACGAGGAACAGGGTTCGAGCAGTACGTC. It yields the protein CASSKRGTGFEQYV.